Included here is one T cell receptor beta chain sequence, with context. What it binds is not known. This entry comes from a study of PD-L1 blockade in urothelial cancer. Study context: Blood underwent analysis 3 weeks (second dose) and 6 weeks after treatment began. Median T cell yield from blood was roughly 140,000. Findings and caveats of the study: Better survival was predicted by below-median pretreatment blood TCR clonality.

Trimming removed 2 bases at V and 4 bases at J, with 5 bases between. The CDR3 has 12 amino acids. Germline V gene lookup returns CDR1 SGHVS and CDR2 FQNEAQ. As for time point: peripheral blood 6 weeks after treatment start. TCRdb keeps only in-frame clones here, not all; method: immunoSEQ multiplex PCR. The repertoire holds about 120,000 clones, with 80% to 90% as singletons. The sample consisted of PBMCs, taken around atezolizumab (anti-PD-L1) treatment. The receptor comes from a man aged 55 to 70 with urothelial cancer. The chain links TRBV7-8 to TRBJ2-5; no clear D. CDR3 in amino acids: CASSLLGETQYF. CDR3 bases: TGTGCCAGCAGCTTACTAGGAGAGACCCAGTACTTC.